The sequence of this TCR beta chain was determined in a study of identical twins. TCRdb re-called the 5' RACE reads through MiXCR, storing one row per CDR3 protein. The sample shows some 1,700,000 distinct CDR3 sequences, about 32% of them seen only once. The source material was cord blood. The source of this sequence is a newborn girl in good health.

For the CDR3, the DNA is TGCAGTGCTAGACCCCGACAGGGGCTACTATACAATGAGCAGTTCTTC. It yields the protein CSARPRQGLLYNEQFF. J is TRBJ2-1 and V is TRBV20-1, with TRBD1 identical over 8 bases. The CDR3 runs 16 residues. The junction had 10 bases not matched to a gene; V was cut back by 2 bases and J by 4 bases. CDR1 and CDR2 from the germline V gene are DFQATT and SNEGSKA (reference sequence).